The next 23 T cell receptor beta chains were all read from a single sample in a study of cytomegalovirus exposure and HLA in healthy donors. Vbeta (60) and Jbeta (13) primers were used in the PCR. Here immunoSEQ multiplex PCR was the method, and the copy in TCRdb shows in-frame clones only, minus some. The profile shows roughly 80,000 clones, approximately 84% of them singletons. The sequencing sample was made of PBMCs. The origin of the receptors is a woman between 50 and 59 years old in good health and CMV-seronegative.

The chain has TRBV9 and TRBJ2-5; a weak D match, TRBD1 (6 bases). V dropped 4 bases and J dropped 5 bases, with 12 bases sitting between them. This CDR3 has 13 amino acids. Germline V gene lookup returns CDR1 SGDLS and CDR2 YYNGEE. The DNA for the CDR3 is TGTGCCAGCAGCCCCGGACAGTTGGAGACCCAGTACTTC. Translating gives CASSPGQLETQYF. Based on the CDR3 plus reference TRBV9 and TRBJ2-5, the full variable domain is DSGVTQTPKHLITATGQRVTLRCSPRSGDLSVYWYQQSLDQGLQFLIQYYNGEERAKGNILERFSAQQFPDLHSELNLSSLELGDSALYFCASSPGQLETQYFGPGTRLLVL.

The CDR3 spells CASSSDRGHDTDTQYF. The CDR3 DNA follows: TGTGCCAGCAGCAGCGACAGGGGGCACGACACAGATACGCAGTATTTT. The chain uses TRBV7-9 and TRBJ2-3; TRBD1 matches 10 bases. The germline CDR1 and CDR2 sequences are SEHNR and FQNEAQ (reference sequence). Trimming removed 5 bases from V and 2 bases from J; junction bases left unmatched: 7. The CDR3 loop spans 16 amino acids.

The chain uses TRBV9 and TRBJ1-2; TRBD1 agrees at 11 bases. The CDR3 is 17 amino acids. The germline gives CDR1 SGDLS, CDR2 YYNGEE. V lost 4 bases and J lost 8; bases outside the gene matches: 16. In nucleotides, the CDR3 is TGTGCCAGCAGCCCACGAACCGGGACAGGGGGGGTGAGAGGCTACACCTTC. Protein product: CASSPRTGTGGVRGYTF.

The CDR3 sequence: CASSLDRGEAFF. The CDR3 bases are TGTGCCAGCAGCTTAGATCGGGGTGAAGCTTTCTTT. The J gene is TRBJ1-1, the V gene TRBV11-3; no firm D call. V lost 0 bases and J 7 bases, leaving 6 bases between the germline ends. This CDR3 spans 12 amino acids. The germline V gene encodes CDR1 SGHNT and CDR2 YENEEA.

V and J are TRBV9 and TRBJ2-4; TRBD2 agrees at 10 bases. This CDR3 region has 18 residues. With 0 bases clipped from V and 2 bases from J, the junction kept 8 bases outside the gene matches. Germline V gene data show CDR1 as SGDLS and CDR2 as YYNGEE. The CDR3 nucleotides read TGTGCCAGCAGCGTAGCGGCTAGCGGGAGCGCTTCCAAAAACATTCAGTACTTC. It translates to CASSVAASGSASKNIQYF.

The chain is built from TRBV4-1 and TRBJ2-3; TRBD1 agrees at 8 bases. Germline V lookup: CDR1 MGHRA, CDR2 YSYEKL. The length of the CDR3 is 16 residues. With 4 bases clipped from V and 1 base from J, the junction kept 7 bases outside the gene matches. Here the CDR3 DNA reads TGCGCCAGCAGCCTGACAGGGGCCGGGGGCACAGATACGCAGTATTTT. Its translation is CASSLTGAGGTDTQYF.

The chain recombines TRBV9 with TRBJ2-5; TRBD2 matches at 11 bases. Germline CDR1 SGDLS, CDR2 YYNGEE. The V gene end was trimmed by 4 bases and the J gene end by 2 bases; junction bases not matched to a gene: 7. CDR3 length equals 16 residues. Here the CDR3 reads CASSPRLAGKQETQYF. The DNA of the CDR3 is TGTGCCAGCAGCCCCCGACTAGCGGGGAAACAAGAGACCCAGTACTTC.

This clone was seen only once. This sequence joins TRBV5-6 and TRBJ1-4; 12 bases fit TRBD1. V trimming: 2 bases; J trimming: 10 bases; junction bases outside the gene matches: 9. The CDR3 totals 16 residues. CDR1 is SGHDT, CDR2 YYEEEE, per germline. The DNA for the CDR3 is TGTGCCAGCAGCTTTCCCCCGGGACAGGGGGCTTTAAAACTGTTTTTT. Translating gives CASSFPPGQGALKLFF.

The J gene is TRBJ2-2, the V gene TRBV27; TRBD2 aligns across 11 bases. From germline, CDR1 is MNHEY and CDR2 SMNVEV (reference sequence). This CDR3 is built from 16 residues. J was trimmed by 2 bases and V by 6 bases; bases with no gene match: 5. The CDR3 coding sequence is TGTGCCAGCAGAACCGGGACTAGCGGAAACACCGGGGAGCTGTTTTTT. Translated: CASRTGTSGNTGELFF.

CDR3 in amino acids: CASSLVGLRQGVADTQYF. CDR3 nucleotide sequence: TGTGCCAGCAGCTTAGTTGGGTTAAGGCAGGGGGTCGCAGATACGCAGTATTTT. The chain has TRBV7-9 and TRBJ2-3; 7 bases are a match to TRBD1. Germline values: CDR1 SEHNR, CDR2 FQNEAQ (reference sequence). The CDR3 extends over 18 amino acids. V gave up 1 base and J gave up 4 bases; unmatched junction bases: 14.

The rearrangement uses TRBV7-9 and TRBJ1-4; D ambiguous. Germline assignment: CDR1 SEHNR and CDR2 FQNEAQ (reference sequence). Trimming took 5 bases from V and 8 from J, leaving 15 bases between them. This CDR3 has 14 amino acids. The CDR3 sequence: CASSRGTSGEKLFF. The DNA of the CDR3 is TGTGCCAGCAGCCGAGGCACGTCGGGGGAAAAACTGTTTTTT.

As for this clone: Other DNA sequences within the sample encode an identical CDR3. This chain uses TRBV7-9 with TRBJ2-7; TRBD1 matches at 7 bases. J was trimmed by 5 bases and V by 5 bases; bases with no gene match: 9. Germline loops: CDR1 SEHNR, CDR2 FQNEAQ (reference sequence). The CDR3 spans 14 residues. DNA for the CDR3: TGTGCCAGCAGCCTATCAAGCAGGGGGAACGAGCAGTACTTC. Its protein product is CASSLSSRGNEQYF.

The CDR3 sequence is CASRHAGGAYEQYF. Written as DNA, the CDR3 is TGTGCCAGCAGACACGCGGGAGGAGCGTACGAGCAGTACTTC. The genes are TRBV14 and TRBJ2-7; 8 bases map to TRBD2. The J segment lost 4 bases and the V segment lost 6 bases, leaving 8 bases of the junction unmatched. The germline V gene has CDR1 SGHDN and CDR2 FVKESK. The CDR3 is 14 residues long. Based on the CDR3 plus reference TRBV14 and TRBJ2-7, the full variable domain is EAGVTQFPSHSVIEKGQTVTLRCDPISGHDNLYWYRRVMGKEIKFLLHFVKESKQDESGMPNNRFLAERTGGTYSTLKVQPAELEDSGVYFCASRHAGGAYEQYFGPGTRLTVT.

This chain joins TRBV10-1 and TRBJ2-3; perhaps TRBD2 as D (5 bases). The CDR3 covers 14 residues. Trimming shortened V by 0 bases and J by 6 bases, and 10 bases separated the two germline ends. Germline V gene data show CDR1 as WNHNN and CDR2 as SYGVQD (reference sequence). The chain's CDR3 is CASSESRVRDTQYF. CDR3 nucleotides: TGCGCCAGCAGTGAGTCGAGGGTGAGGGATACGCAGTATTTT.

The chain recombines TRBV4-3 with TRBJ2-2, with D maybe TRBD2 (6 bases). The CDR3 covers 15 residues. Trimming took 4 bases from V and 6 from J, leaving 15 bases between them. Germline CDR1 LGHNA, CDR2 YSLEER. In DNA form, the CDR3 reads TGCGCCAGCAGCCCAGGAGGAGGGGTAGCCGGGGAGCTGTTTTTT. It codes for CASSPGGGVAGELFF.

CDR3 amino acids: CASSPQGLAGGRGTDTQYF. The CDR3 DNA is TGTGCCAGCAGCCCGCAAGGACTAGCGGGGGGGCGGGGCACAGATACGCAGTATTTT. This rearrangement joins TRBV7-3 to TRBJ2-3, with 15 bases fitting TRBD2. V was clipped by 5 bases and J by 1 base; unmatched bases: 10. Germline values: CDR1 SGHTA, CDR2 FQGTGA. The CDR3 is 19 amino acids.

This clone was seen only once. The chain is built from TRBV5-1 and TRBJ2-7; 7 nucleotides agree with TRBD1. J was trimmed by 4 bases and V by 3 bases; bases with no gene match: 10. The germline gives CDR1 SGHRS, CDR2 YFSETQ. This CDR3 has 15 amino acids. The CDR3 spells CASSSAGGTQYEQYF. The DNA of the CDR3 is TGCGCCAGCAGCTCAGCAGGGGGTACTCAATACGAGCAGTACTTC.

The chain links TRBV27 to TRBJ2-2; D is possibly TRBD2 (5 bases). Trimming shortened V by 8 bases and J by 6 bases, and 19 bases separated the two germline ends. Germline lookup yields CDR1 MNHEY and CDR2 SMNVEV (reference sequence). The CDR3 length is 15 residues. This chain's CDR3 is CASHRNGELAGELFF. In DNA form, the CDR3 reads TGTGCCAGCCATCGTAACGGGGAGCTGGCCGGGGAGCTGTTTTTT.

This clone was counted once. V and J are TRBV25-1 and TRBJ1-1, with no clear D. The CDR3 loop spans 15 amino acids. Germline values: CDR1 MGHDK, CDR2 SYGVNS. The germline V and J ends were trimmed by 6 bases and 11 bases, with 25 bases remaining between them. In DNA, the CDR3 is TGTGCCAGCAGAGAGACCGGACGGTTGCAAAGAGGGGCTTTCTTT. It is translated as CASRETGRLQRGAFF.

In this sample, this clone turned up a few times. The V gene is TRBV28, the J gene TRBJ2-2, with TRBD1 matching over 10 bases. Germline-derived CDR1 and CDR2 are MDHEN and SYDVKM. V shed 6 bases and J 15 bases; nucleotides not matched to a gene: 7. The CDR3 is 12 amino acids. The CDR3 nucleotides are TGTGCCAGCAGACCGGACAGGGGGGTTATGTTTTTT. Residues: CASRPDRGVMFF.

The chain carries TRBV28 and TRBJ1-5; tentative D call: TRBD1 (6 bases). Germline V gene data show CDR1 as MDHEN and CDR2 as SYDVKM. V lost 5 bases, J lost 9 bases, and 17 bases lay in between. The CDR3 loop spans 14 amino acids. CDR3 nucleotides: TGTGCCAGCAGTCCTGACCCAGGGGATGGGCCCCAGCATTTT. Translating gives CASSPDPGDGPQHF.

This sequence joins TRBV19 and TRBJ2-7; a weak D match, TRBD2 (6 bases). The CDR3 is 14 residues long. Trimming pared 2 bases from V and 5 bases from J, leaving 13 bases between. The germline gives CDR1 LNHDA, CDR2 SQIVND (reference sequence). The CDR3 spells CASSISASVHEQYF. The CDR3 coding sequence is TGTGCCAGTAGTATATCGGCTAGCGTCCACGAGCAGTACTTC.

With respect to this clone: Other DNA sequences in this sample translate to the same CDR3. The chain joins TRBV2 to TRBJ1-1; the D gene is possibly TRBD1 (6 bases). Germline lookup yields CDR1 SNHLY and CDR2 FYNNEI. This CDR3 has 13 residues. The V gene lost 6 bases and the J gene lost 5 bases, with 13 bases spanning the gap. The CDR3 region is CASRQGRSTEAFF. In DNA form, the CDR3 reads TGTGCCAGCAGACAGGGTAGGTCGACTGAAGCTTTCTTT.